This paragraph covers one TCR beta chain sequence. Its antigen is undetermined. TCR beta VDJ and CDR3 were profiled, and genomic DNA was the template. Via MiXCR, TCRdb re-called the reads, giving one row per CDR3 protein. Here the sample spans hundreds of thousands of distinct CDR3 sequences, 40% to 50% being singletons. V was pared by 2 bases and J by 7 bases, with 17 bases between. Per germline, CDR1 MNHNS and CDR2 SASEGT. This CDR3 contains 16 residues. The sample belongs to a study of CD8+CD57+ T cells in acquired aplastic anemia. Across the study: Sorted CD4+ and CD8+ cell DNA averaged around 3.3 ug.

General study results and limits: Comparison of patients with controls identified nearly 30 shared CD8+ CDR3 sequences.

Previously, flow cytometry had revealed CD8+CD57+ cell expansion in the patients chosen for sequencing. Untreated patients provided the blood samples, with no therapy given before sampling. This TCR came from a human donor with aplastic anemia. V and J are TRBV6-1 and TRBJ1-4, with no clear D. The sample was sorted CD4+, CD8+, or CD8+CD57+ T cells (not recorded which) from PBMCs. CDR3 amino acids: CASSELSVRFSEKLFF. The CDR3 bases are TGTGCCAGCAGTGAACTCTCAGTCCGATTTAGTGAAAAACTGTTTTTT.